This passage covers 31 T cell receptor beta chains from one sample sequenced in a study of response to subunit inactivated influenza vaccine (dated 2018 in TCRdb). Receptor amplification or capture employed RT-PCR. These reads were obtained on an Illumina HiSeq 2500. Through fastp at Q25 and MiXCR, TCRdb rebuilt clones from the public reads, retaining in-frame beta chains. Each entry merges the rows of one CDR3 protein and shows their most common DNA and genes. A total of 590,000 or so distinct CDR3 sequences appear in this sample, 14% of them only once. The ten top clones hold roughly 7.2% of the sample. This material consisted of PBMCs from blood, taken 14 to 15 days before vaccination. The receptors stem from a man over 45 who received an inactivated influenza vaccine. Donor details come from another sample of the same person, matched by shared clones.

The rearrangement links TRBV6-1 to TRBJ1-1; D unclear. Germline V gene data show CDR1 as MNHNS and CDR2 as SASEGT. This CDR3 contains 13 residues. The germline V and J ends were trimmed by 7 bases and 6 bases, with 15 bases remaining between them. CDR3 DNA sequence: TGTGCCAGCAAGAGAATAGGACCCTCTGAAGCTTTCTTT. As protein: CASKRIGPSEAFF.

This chain joins TRBV4-1 and TRBJ2-5, with 7 bases aligning to TRBD1. V dropped 1 base and J dropped 1; count of bases not matched to a gene: 3. The CDR3 has 15 amino acids. Per the germline V gene, CDR1 is MGHRA and CDR2 is YSYEKL. The CDR3 DNA follows: TGCGCCAGCAGCCAAGGGGACAGATTCCAAGAGACCCAGTACTTC. Translating it yields CASSQGDRFQETQYF.

This clonotype was observed a few times. The chain combines TRBV7-8 with TRBJ2-7, with 8 bases lining up with TRBD2. J lost 3 bases, V lost 5 bases, and 6 bases had no gene match. The CDR3 sequence is 14 residues long. Germline V lookup: CDR1 SGHVS, CDR2 FQNEAQ. Here the CDR3 reads CASSRSSGFYEQYF. In DNA form, the CDR3 reads TGTGCCAGCAGCCGTTCTAGCGGGTTCTACGAGCAGTACTTC. The full variable domain, in which reference TRBV7-8 and TRBJ2-7 provide the parts outside the CDR3, is GAGVSQSPRYKVAKRGQDVALRCDPISGHVSLFWYQQALGQGPEFLTYFQNEAQLDKSGLPSDRFFAERPEGSVSTLKIQRTQQEDSAVYLCASSRSSGFYEQYFGPGTRLTVT.

Ten or more counts support this clonotype. This sequence joins TRBV29-1 and TRBJ2-3, with unresolved D. The CDR3 consists of 11 residues. V lost 6 bases to trimming and J lost 5 bases, with 9 bases between them. Germline CDR1 is SQVTM and CDR2 is ANQGSEA. CDR3 DNA sequence: TGCAGCGTGGCTTCTGGAGATACGCAGTATTTT. Encoded protein: CSVASGDTQYF.

The chain employs TRBV7-2 and TRBJ2-4; D may be TRBD2 (5 bases). The germline V gene encodes CDR1 SGHTA and CDR2 FQGNSA. The V gene lost 5 bases and the J gene lost 7 bases, with 18 bases spanning the gap. CDR3 length: 15 residues. The CDR3 DNA follows: TGTGCCAGCAGCCCCGGGCGGGCCGGGATGAACATTCAGTACTTC. Encoded protein: CASSPGRAGMNIQYF.

The J gene is TRBJ1-2, the V gene TRBV7-9, with D perhaps matching TRBD1 (5 bases). Germline CDR1 is SEHNR and CDR2 is FQNEAQ (reference sequence). This CDR3 has 12 residues. V lost 4 bases to trimming and J lost 6 bases, with 9 bases between them. In DNA form, the CDR3 reads TGTGCCAGCAGCTCGGACATACATGGCTACACCTTC. Its protein product is CASSSDIHGYTF.

The gene calls are TRBV5-1 and TRBJ1-4, with 9 bases lining up with TRBD1. The CDR3 is made up of 14 amino acids. With 4 bases clipped from V and 8 bases from J, the junction kept 6 bases outside the gene matches. CDR1 is SGHRS, CDR2 YFSETQ, per germline. The CDR3 nucleotides read TGCGCCAGCAGCCCAGACAGGGGGACCGAAAAACTGTTTTTT. Its translation is CASSPDRGTEKLFF.

V usage is TRBV15 and J usage is TRBJ1-5; possible D gene TRBD1, 6 bases. The germline V and J ends were trimmed by 8 bases and 1 base, with 12 bases remaining between them. Germline V gene lookup returns CDR1 LNHNV and CDR2 YYDKDF (reference sequence). This CDR3 contains 14 residues. The CDR3 protein is CATRWTESNQPQHF. The CDR3 DNA follows: TGTGCCACCCGTTGGACAGAGAGCAATCAGCCCCAGCATTTT.

The chain combines TRBV11-2 with TRBJ2-6; 8 bases match TRBD1. J was trimmed by 0 bases and V by 5 bases; bases with no gene match: 15. CDR3 size: 20 residues. The germline CDR1 and CDR2 sequences are SGHAT and FQNNGV. CDR3 bases: TGTGCCAGCAGCCCTTTTCCCTCGACAGGGGAAGACTCTGGGGCCAACGTCCTGACTTTC. Protein product: CASSPFPSTGEDSGANVLTF.

The chain couples TRBV18 to TRBJ1-5; D is uncertain. V lost 2 bases and J 0 bases, leaving 11 bases between the germline ends. Germline V gene lookup returns CDR1 KGHSH and CDR2 LQKENI. This CDR3 is 16 amino acids long. The DNA for the CDR3 is TGTGCCAGCTCACCATCGACACAGAATAGCAATCAGCCCCAGCATTTT. Amino acid sequence: CASSPSTQNSNQPQHF. The whole variable domain, remainder taken from reference TRBV18 and TRBJ1-5, is NAGVMQNPRHLVRRRGQEARLRCSPMKGHSHVYWYRQLPEEGLKFMVYLQKENIIDESGMPKERFSAEFPKEGPSILRIQQVVRGDSAAYFCASSPSTQNSNQPQHFGDGTRLSIL.

The V gene is TRBV24-1, the J gene TRBJ2-3, with D unresolved. The CDR3 is 13 residues long. Trimming removed 4 bases at V and 6 bases at J, with 10 bases between. CDR1 KGHDR and CDR2 SFDVKD come from the germline V gene. Written as DNA, the CDR3 is TGTGCCACCAGTGACCGTACACGGGATACGCAGTATTTT. It encodes CATSDRTRDTQYF.

This clonotype was observed a handful of times. The gene calls are TRBV5-4 and TRBJ2-3; 8 bases match TRBD1. CDR1 and CDR2 from the germline V gene are SGHNT and YYREEE (reference sequence). The CDR3 sequence is 17 residues long. Trimming cost V 4 bases and J 1 base; bases outside gene matches: 11. The CDR3 sequence is CASSPGSMTGGTDTQYF. For the CDR3, the DNA is TGTGCCAGCAGCCCTGGGAGTATGACAGGGGGCACAGATACGCAGTATTTT.

This clonotype was counted at least ten times. The rearrangement links TRBV5-6 to TRBJ2-2, with TRBD2 identical over 8 bases. This CDR3 has 14 amino acids. The trim removed 0 bases at V and 8 bases at J, leaving 3 bases unmatched. Germline V gene lookup returns CDR1 SGHDT and CDR2 YYEEEE. The CDR3 nucleotides read TGTGCCAGCAGCTTGGGGACTAGCAGTGGGGAGCTGTTTTTT. Amino acid sequence: CASSLGTSSGELFF.

This chain joins TRBV27 and TRBJ2-3; the D is unclear. Trimming shortened V by 10 bases and J by 0 bases, and 11 bases separated the two germline ends. The germline gives CDR1 MNHEY, CDR2 SMNVEV (reference sequence). The CDR3 is 13 amino acids. The CDR3 DNA follows: TGTGCCACCGCCCGACCTAGCACAGATACGCAGTATTTT. Translation gives CATARPSTDTQYF.

The chain couples TRBV10-3 to TRBJ2-7; no firm D call. Trimming took 2 bases from V and 5 from J, leaving 10 bases between them. The germline CDR1 and CDR2 sequences are ENHRY and SYGVKD. This CDR3 has 13 residues. The DNA for the CDR3 is TGTGCCATCAGTGAGAGGTCCTTGGACGAGCAGTACTTC. This gives the protein CAISERSLDEQYF.

The chain has TRBV20-1 and TRBJ1-1; D is possibly TRBD1 (5 bases). The V gene lost 7 bases and the J gene lost 1 base, with 10 bases spanning the gap. Germline V gene lookup returns CDR1 DFQATT and CDR2 SNEGSKA (reference sequence). The CDR3 totals 12 residues. The CDR3 here is CSVRQPNTEAFF. The CDR3 DNA follows: TGCAGTGTCAGACAGCCGAACACTGAAGCTTTCTTT.

Turning to this clonotype: The junction shows a germline mismatch at one end, possibly a read error. J is TRBJ2-2 and V is TRBV5-1; tentative D call: TRBD1 (6 bases). There are 15 residues in the CDR3. CDR1 SGHRS and CDR2 YFSETQ come from the germline V gene. DNA for the CDR3: TGCACCAGCAGCTTGGTGACAGGGAACACCGGGGAGCTGTTTTTT. Translating it yields CTSSLVTGNTGELFF.

This clonotype was seen many times. V and J are TRBV12-3 or TRBV12-4 and TRBJ2-2; D unclear. V lost 5 bases, J lost 7 bases, and 11 bases lay in between. The CDR3 has 13 residues. Here the CDR3 DNA reads TGTGCCAGCAGTACACCGGGCCGCGGGGAGCTGTTTTTT. Its translation: CASSTPGRGELFF.

The sample holds a few counts of this clonotype. This sequence joins TRBV29-1 and TRBJ2-3, with D possibly being TRBD1 (6 bases). V dropped 0 bases and J dropped 0 bases, with 10 bases sitting between them. CDR3 size: 15 residues. The germline V gene has CDR1 SQVTM and CDR2 ANQGSEA. The CDR3 nucleotides are TGCAGCGTTGAAGATCTTAGGGGGAGCACAGATACGCAGTATTTT. Its translation: CSVEDLRGSTDTQYF.

This sequence joins TRBV2 and TRBJ2-7; D remains ambiguous. The CDR3 runs 13 residues. Between the trimmed V and J ends, which lost 4 bases and 2 bases, there was a span of 9 bases. The V gene's germline CDR1 is SNHLY and CDR2 FYNNEI. The CDR3 region is CASSVAGAYEQYF. In DNA, the CDR3 is TGTGCCAGCAGTGTGGCAGGCGCCTACGAGCAGTACTTC.

This clonotype was found a few times. The rearrangement joins TRBV12-3 or TRBV12-4 to TRBJ2-5; TRBD1 aligns across 7 bases. The CDR3 length is 15 residues. V shed 6 bases and J 5 bases; nucleotides not matched to a gene: 12. CDR3 protein: CASRFSTQGEETQYF. CDR3 DNA: TGTGCCAGCAGATTCAGCACGCAGGGGGAGGAGACCCAGTACTTC.

The chain employs TRBV12-3 or TRBV12-4 and TRBJ2-5; D is unresolved. CDR3 length: 13 residues. V was clipped by 5 bases and J by 5 bases, with 12 bases between them. CDR3 sequence reads: CASSPTAEETQYF. In nucleotides, the CDR3 is TGTGCCAGCAGTCCAACCGCAGAGGAGACCCAGTACTTC.

This clonotype has only a few counts. The chain couples TRBV20-1 to TRBJ2-5; a weak D match, TRBD2 (5 bases). The CDR3 runs 14 residues. Germline CDR1 DFQATT, CDR2 SNEGSKA (reference sequence). V was clipped by 3 bases and J by 1 base, with 12 bases between them. DNA for the CDR3: TGCAGTGCTAGGGGAGTCACTGCCCAAGAGACCCAGTACTTC. Translating gives CSARGVTAQETQYF.

This sequence joins TRBV4-2 and TRBJ2-1; the D gene could be TRBD1 or TRBD2 (5 bases each). Germline V CDR1 and CDR2: LGHNA, YNFKEQ. This CDR3 is 14 amino acids long. The V gene lost 1 base and the J gene lost 7 bases, with 11 bases spanning the gap. CDR3 bases: TGTGCCAGCAGCCAAGGGGACGGCTGGAATGAGCAGTTCTTC. Its translation: CASSQGDGWNEQFF.

The rearrangement uses TRBV4-3 and TRBJ2-7; 9 bases line up with TRBD2. From germline, CDR1 is LGHNA and CDR2 YSLEER. The CDR3 contains 17 residues. Trimming removed 1 base from V and 0 bases from J; junction bases left unmatched: 7. The DNA for the CDR3 is TGCGCCAGCAGCCAAGTGGGCGGGAGGGCTCCCTCCTACGAGCAGTACTTC. This codes for CASSQVGGRAPSYEQYF.

This clonotype was counted a few times. V gene TRBV6-1 combines with J gene TRBJ2-7; no clear D gene. The ends were cut back, 1 base at V and 6 bases at J, with 16 bases in the middle. Germline V gene data show CDR1 as MNHNS and CDR2 as SASEGT. The CDR3 totals 15 residues. For the CDR3, the DNA is TGTGCCAGCAGTGAAGGGTCCGGTTGGGCCGGCGAGCAGTACTTC. Its translation: CASSEGSGWAGEQYF.

This clonotype was found a few times. The CDR3 here is CASSQVPRRQPQHF. The DNA of the CDR3 is TGTGCCAGCAGCCAAGTACCGCGAAGACAGCCCCAGCATTTT. The chain has TRBV3-1 and TRBJ1-5; D gene unclear. The V end was cut by 1 base, the J end by 7 bases, with 11 bases between. The CDR3 is made up of 14 amino acids. Looked up from germline, CDR1 is LGHDT and CDR2 is YNNKEL (reference sequence).

This clonotype was found a few times. The chain combines TRBV7-9 with TRBJ1-1; no firm D call. Germline values: CDR1 SEHNR, CDR2 FQNEAQ (reference sequence). The V end was cut by 7 bases, the J end by 7 bases, with 7 bases between. The CDR3 covers 10 residues. DNA of the CDR3: TGTGCCAGCAAAGCTAATGAAGCTTTCTTT. Protein: CASKANEAFF.

This rearrangement joins TRBV4-3 to TRBJ2-7, with 8 bases identical to TRBD2. CDR3 size: 14 residues. The germline CDR1 and CDR2 sequences are LGHNA and YSLEER. Trimming cost V 0 bases and J 4 bases; bases outside gene matches: 2. DNA for the CDR3: TGCGCCAGCAGCCAAGATGCTAGCGGGTACGAGCAGTACTTC. Protein: CASSQDASGYEQYF.

There are a few counts of this clonotype. The rearrangement links TRBV4-2 to TRBJ1-2; tentatively, D is TRBD1 (5 bases). V dropped 0 bases and J dropped 5 bases, with 13 bases sitting between them. Germline CDR1 is LGHNA and CDR2 is YNFKEQ. The CDR3 sequence is 15 residues long. The CDR3 here is CASSQEVSGLYGYTF. CDR3 bases: TGTGCCAGCAGCCAAGAAGTTTCAGGGCTATATGGCTACACCTTC.

This clonotype has more than one count but fewer than ten. This chain joins TRBV6-5 and TRBJ2-1, with D possibly TRBD2 on 5 matching bases. CDR3 length: 12 amino acids. Trimming removed 0 bases from V and 15 bases from J, with 12 bases in between. Germline V gives CDR1 MNHEY, CDR2 SVGAGI. CDR3: CASSYSTGVWFF. The CDR3 bases are TGTGCCAGCAGTTACTCGACCGGGGTGTGGTTCTTC.